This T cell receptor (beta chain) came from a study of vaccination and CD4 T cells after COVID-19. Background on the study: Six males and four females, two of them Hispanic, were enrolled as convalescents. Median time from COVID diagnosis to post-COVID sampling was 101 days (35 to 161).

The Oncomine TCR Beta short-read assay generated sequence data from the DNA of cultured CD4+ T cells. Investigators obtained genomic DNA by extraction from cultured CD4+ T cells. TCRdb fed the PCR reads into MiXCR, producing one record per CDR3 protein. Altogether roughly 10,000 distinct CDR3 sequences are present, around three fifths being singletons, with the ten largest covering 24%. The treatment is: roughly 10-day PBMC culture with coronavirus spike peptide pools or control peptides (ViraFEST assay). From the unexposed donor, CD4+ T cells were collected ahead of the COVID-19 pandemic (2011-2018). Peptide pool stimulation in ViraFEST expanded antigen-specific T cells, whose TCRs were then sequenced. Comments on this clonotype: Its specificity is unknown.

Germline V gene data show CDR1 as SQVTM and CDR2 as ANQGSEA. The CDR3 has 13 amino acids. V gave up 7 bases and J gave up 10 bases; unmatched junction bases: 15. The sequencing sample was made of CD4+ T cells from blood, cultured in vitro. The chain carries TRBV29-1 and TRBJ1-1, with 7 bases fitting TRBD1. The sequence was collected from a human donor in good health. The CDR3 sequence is CSEVRDGNRGAFF. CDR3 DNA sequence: TGCAGCGAGGTCCGGGACGGTAACAGGGGAGCTTTCTTT.